This record covers a single TCR beta chain. Antigen unknown. TCRdb keeps only in-frame clones here, not all; method: immunoSEQ multiplex PCR. The sample lists roughly 41,000 clones; roughly 88% were seen once. Excluded were patients having autoimmune disease history or systemic immunosuppression. Blood samples were obtained at baseline, cycle 4 day 1, and cycle 7 day 1. The data were obtained in a study of OX40 agonist ivuxolimab in advanced cancers. The CDR3 is 12 amino acids. Trimming removed 5 bases at V and 4 bases at J, with 11 bases between. Germline CDR1 SQVTM, CDR2 ANQGSEA. Points from the study as a whole: Those patients achieving a partial response at 0.1-3.0 mg/kg showed among the lowest clonal expansion.

Sequencing was performed on CD4+ or CD8+ T cells sorted from blood, taken in a trial of the OX40 agonist ivuxolimab. The rearrangement uses TRBV29-1 and TRBJ1-2; unclear D gene. This receptor was obtained from an adult with an advanced solid tumor such as melanoma, head and neck, liver or kidney cancer. CDR3 DNA: TGCAGCGTTACTCAGGATTCCTATGGCTACACCTTC. Translating it yields CSVTQDSYGYTF. Full variable domain (rest looked up from reference TRBV29-1 and TRBJ1-2): SAVISQKPSRDICQRGTSLTIQCQVDSQVTMMFWYRQQPGQSLTLIATANQGSEATYESGFVIDKFPISRPNLTFSTLTVSNMSPEDSSIYLCSVTQDSYGYTFGSGTRLTVV.